This entry describes one TCR beta chain. Its target is unknown. CDR1 is SGHRS and CDR2 is YFSETQ in the germline V gene. The CDR3 spans 15 residues. Between the trimmed V and J ends, which lost 0 bases and 5 bases, there was a span of 9 bases. This record belongs to a study of OX40 agonist ivuxolimab in advanced cancers. Data came from immunoSEQ multiplex PCR; TCRdb stores just in-frame clones and leaves some out. The table records over 75,000 clones, around 88% of them present only once. General study results and limits: Also showing low normalized T-cell clonal expansion were some of the nonresponders.

Source: CD4+ or CD8+ T cells sorted from blood, taken in a trial of the OX40 agonist ivuxolimab. The receptor was isolated from an adult with an advanced solid tumor such as melanoma, head and neck, liver or kidney cancer. V is TRBV5-1 and J is TRBJ1-6; D is uncertain. CDR3 DNA sequence: TGCGCCAGCAGCTTGGCAAGGCAGAATAATTCACCCCTCCACTTT. Translation gives CASSLARQNNSPLHF. Full variable domain (outside the CDR3, taken from reference TRBV5-1 and TRBJ1-6): KAGVTQTPRYLIKTRGQQVTLSCSPISGHRSVSWYQQTPGQGLQFLFEYFSETQRNKGNFPGRFSGRQFSNSRSEMNVSTLELGDSALYLCASSLARQNNSPLHFGNGTRLTVT.